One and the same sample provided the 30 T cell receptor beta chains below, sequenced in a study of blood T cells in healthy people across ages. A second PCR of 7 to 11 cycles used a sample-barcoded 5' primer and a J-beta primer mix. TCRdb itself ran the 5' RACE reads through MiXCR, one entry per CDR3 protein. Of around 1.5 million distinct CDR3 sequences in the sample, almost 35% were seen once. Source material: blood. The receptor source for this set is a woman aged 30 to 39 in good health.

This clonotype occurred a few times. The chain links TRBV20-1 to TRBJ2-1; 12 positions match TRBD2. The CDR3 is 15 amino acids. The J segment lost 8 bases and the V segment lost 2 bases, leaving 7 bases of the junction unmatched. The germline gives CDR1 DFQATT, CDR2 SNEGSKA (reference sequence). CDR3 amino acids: CSARPTSGGTYEQFF. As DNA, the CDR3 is TGCAGTGCTAGACCTACTAGCGGGGGGACCTATGAGCAGTTCTTC.

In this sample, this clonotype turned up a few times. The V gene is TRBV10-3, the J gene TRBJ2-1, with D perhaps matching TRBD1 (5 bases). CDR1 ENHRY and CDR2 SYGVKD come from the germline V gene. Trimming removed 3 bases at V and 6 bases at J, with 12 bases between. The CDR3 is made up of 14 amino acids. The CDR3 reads CAISDFQGSNEQFF. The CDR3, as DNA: TGTGCCATCAGTGATTTTCAGGGTTCCAATGAGCAGTTCTTC.

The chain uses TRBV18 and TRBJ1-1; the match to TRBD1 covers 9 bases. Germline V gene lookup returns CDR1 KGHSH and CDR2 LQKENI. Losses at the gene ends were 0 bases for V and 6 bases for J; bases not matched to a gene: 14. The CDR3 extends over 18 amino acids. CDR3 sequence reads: CASSPPKAGQGTWSEAFF. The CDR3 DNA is TGTGCCAGCTCACCACCTAAAGCCGGACAGGGGACGTGGTCTGAAGCTTTCTTT.

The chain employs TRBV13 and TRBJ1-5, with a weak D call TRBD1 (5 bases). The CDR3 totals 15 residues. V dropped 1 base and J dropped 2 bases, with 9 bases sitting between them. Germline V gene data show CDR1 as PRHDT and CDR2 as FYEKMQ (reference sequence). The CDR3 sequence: CASSLAGFGNQPQHF. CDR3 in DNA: TGTGCCAGCAGCTTAGCAGGGTTTGGCAATCAGCCCCAGCATTTT.

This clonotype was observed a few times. The CDR3 loop reads CASSHRDSRAPLHF. As DNA, the CDR3 is TGTGCCAGCAGCCACCGGGACAGCCGGGCACCCCTCCACTTT. This chain uses TRBV5-6 with TRBJ1-6; 7 nucleotides align to TRBD1. The CDR3 spans 14 residues. Germline V CDR1 and CDR2: SGHDT, YYEEEE. The ends lost 4 bases at V and 11 bases at J; junction bases unmatched: 9. The full variable domain, rest sourced from reference TRBV5-6 and TRBJ1-6, is DAGVTQSPTHLIKTRGQQVTLRCSPKSGHDTVSWYQQALGQGPQFIFQYYEEEERQRGNFPDRFSGHQFPNYSSELNVNALLLGDSALYLCASSHRDSRAPLHFGNGTRLTVT.

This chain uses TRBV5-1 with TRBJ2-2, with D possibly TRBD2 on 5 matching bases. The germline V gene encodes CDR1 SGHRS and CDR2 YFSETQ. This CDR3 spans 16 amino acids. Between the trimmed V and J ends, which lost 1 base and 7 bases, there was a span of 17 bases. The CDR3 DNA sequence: TGCGCCAGCAGCTTGAAGGACCAAGGCCGGGGCGGGGAGCTGTTTTTT. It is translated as CASSLKDQGRGGELFF. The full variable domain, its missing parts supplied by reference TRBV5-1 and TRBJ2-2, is KAGVTQTPRYLIKTRGQQVTLSCSPISGHRSVSWYQQTPGQGLQFLFEYFSETQRNKGNFPGRFSGRQFSNSRSEMNVSTLELGDSALYLCASSLKDQGRGGELFFGEGSRLTVL.

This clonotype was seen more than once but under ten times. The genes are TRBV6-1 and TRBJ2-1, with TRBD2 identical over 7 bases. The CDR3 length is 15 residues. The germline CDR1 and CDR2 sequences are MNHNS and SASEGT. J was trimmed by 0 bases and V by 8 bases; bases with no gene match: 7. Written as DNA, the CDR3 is TGTGCCAGCGATGTCCGCGGGAGCTCCTACAATGAGCAGTTCTTC. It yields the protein CASDVRGSSYNEQFF.

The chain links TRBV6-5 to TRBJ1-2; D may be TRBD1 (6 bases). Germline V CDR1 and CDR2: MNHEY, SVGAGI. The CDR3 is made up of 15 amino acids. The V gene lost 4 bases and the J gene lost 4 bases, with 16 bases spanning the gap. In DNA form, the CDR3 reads TGTGCCAGCAGTTCGGACGGACAGACCATCTATGGCTACACCTTC. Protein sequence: CASSSDGQTIYGYTF.

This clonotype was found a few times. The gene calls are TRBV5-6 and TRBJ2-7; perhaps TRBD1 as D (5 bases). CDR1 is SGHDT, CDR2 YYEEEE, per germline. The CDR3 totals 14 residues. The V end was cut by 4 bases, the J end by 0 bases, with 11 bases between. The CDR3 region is CASSRQINSYEQYF. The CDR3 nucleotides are TGTGCCAGCAGCAGACAGATAAACTCCTACGAGCAGTACTTC.

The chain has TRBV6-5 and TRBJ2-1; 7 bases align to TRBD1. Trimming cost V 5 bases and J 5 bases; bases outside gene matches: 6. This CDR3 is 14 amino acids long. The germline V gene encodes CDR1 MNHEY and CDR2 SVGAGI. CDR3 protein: CASSMDRTDNEQFF. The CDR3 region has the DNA TGTGCCAGCAGTATGGACAGGACCGACAATGAGCAGTTCTTC.

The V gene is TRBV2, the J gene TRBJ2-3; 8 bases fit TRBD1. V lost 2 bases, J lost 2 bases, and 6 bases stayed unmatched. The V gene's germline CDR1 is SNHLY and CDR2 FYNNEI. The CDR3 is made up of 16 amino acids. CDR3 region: CASSEIGTGNTDTQYF. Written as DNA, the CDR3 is TGTGCCAGCAGTGAAATTGGGACAGGAAACACAGATACGCAGTATTTT.

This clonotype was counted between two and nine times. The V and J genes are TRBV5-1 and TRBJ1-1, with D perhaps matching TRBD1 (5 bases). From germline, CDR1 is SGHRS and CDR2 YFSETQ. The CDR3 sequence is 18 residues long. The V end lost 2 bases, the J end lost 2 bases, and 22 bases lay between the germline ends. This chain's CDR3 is CASSFPHKEVGGNTEAFF. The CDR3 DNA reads TGCGCCAGCAGCTTCCCGCACAAGGAGGTTGGGGGTAACACTGAAGCTTTCTTT.

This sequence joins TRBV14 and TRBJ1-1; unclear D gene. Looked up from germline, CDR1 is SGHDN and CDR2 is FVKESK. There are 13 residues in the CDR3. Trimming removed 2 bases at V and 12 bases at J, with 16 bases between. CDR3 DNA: TGTGCCAGCAGCCAAACGCGGGCGGGAGGGTCTTTCTTT. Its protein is CASSQTRAGGSFF.

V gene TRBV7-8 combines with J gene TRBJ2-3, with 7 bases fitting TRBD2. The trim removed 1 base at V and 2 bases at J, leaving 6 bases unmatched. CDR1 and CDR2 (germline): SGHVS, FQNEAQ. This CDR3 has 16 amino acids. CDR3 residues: CASSLEGGGNTDTQYF. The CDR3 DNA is TGTGCCAGCAGCTTAGAGGGCGGGGGAAACACAGATACGCAGTATTTT.

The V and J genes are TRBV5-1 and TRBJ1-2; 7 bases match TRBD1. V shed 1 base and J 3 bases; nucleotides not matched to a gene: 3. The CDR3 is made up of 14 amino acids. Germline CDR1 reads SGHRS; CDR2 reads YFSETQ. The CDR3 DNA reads TGCGCCAGCAGCTTGACAGGGGACGACTATGGCTACACCTTC. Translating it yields CASSLTGDDYGYTF.

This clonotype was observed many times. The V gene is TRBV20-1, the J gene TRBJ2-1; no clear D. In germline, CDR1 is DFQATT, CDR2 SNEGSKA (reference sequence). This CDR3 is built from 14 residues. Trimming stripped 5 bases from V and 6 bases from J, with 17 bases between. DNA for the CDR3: TGCAGTGCTTCCTACGGGCTCAGACCCAATGAGCAGTTCTTC. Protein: CSASYGLRPNEQFF.

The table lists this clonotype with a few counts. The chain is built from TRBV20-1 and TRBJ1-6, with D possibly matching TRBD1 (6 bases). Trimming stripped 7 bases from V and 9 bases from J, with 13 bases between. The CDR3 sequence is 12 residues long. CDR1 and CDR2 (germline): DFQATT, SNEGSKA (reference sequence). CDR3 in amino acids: CSGRTGTSPLHF. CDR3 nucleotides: TGCAGTGGCCGAACAGGGACTTCACCCCTCCACTTT.

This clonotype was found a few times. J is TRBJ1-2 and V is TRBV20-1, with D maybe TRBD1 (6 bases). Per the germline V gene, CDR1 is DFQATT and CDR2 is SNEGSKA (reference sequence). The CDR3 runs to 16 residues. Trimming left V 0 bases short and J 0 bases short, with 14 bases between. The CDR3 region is CSAREWTVLTNYGYTF. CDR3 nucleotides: TGCAGTGCTAGAGAATGGACAGTTCTCACTAACTATGGCTACACCTTC.

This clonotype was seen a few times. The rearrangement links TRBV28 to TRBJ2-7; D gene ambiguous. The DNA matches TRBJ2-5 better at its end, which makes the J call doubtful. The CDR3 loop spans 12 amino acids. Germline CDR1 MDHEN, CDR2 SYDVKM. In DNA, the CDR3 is TGTGCCAGCGCCTCAAGAAGAGAGACCCAGTACTTC. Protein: CASASRRETQYF.

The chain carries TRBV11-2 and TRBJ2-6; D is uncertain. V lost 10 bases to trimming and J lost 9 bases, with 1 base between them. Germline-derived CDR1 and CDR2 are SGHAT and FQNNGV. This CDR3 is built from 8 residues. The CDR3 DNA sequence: TGTGCCATCAACGTCCTGACTTTC. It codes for CAINVLTF.

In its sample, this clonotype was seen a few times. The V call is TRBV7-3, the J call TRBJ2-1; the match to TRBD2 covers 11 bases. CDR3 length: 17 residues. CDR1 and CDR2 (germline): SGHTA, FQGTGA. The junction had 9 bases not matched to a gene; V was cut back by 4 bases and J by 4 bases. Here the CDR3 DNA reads TGTGCCAGCAGCTCGGGCCCAGGGACTAGCGGATACAATGAGCAGTTCTTC. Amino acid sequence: CASSSGPGTSGYNEQFF.

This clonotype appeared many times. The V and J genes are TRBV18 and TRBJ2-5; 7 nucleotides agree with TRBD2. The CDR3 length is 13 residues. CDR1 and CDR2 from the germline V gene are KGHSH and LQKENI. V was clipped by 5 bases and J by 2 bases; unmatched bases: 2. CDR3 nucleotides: TGTGCCAGCTCAACTAGCGTACAAGAGACCCAGTACTTC. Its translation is CASSTSVQETQYF.

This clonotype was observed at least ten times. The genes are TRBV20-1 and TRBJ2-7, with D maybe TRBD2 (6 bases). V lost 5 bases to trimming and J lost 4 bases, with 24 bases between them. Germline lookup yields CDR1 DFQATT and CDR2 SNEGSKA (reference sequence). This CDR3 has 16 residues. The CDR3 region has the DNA TGCAGTGCTTCCCATCGGCAGGGAGGATTTGGATACGAGCAGTACTTC. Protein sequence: CSASHRQGGFGYEQYF.

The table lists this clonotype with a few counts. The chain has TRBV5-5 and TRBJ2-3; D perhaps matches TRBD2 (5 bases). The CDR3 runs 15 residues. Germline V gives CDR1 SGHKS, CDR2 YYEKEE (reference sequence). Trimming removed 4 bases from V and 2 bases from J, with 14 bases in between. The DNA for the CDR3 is TGTGCCAGCAGCCCATTTGGGAGCTCCACAGATACGCAGTATTTT. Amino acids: CASSPFGSSTDTQYF. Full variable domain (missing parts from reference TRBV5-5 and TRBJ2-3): DAGVTQSPTHLIKTRGQQVTLRCSPISGHKSVSWYQQVLGQGPQFIFQYYEKEERGRGNFPDRFSARQFPNYSSELNVNALLLGDSALYLCASSPFGSSTDTQYFGPGTRLTVL.

Written as DNA, the CDR3 is TGTGCCAGCAGCGAAATGGGGGGATACGAGACCCAGTACTTC. It codes for CASSEMGGYETQYF. The chain joins TRBV9 to TRBJ2-5; D might be TRBD2 (6 bases). The CDR3 length is 14 residues. Between the trimmed V and J ends, which lost 3 bases and 5 bases, there was a span of 14 bases. The V gene's germline CDR1 is SGDLS and CDR2 YYNGEE.

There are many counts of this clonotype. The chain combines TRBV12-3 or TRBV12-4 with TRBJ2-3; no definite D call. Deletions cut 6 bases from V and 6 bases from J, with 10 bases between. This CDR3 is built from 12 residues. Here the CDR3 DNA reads TGTGCCAGCAGCCCCCAAGGGGATACGCAGTATTTT. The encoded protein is CASSPQGDTQYF.

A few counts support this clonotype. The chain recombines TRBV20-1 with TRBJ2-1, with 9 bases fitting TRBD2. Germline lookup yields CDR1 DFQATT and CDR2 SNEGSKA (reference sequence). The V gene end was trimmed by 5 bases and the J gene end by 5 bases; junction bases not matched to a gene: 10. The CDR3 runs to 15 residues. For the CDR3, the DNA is TGCAGTGCTTCAACCGGGACTAGCCTAAACAATGAGCAGTTCTTC. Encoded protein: CSASTGTSLNNEQFF.

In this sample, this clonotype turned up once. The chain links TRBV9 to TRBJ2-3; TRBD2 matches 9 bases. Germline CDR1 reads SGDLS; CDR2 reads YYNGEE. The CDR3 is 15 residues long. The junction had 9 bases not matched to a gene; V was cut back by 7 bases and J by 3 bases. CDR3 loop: CASGIAGAVTDTQYF. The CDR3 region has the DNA TGTGCCAGCGGAATAGCGGGAGCCGTGACAGATACGCAGTATTTT.

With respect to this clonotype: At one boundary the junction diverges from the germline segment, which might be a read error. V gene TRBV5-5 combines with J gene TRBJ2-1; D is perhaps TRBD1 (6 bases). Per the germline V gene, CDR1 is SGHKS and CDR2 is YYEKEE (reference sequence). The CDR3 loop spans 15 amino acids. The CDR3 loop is CTSSLDRDKYNEQFF. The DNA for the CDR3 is TGTACCAGCAGCCTGGACAGAGACAAATACAATGAGCAGTTCTTC. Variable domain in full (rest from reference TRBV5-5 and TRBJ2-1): DAGVTQSPTHLIKTRGQQVTLRCSPISGHKSVSWYQQVLGQGPQFIFQYYEKEERGRGNFPDRFSARQFPNYSSELNVNALLLGDSALYLCTSSLDRDKYNEQFFGPGTRLTVL.

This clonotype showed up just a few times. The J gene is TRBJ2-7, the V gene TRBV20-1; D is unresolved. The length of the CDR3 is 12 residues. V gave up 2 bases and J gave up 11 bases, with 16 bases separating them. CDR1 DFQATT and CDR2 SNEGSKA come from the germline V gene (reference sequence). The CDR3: CSARSDDANKYF. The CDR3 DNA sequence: TGCAGTGCTAGATCAGATGACGCAAATAAGTACTTC.